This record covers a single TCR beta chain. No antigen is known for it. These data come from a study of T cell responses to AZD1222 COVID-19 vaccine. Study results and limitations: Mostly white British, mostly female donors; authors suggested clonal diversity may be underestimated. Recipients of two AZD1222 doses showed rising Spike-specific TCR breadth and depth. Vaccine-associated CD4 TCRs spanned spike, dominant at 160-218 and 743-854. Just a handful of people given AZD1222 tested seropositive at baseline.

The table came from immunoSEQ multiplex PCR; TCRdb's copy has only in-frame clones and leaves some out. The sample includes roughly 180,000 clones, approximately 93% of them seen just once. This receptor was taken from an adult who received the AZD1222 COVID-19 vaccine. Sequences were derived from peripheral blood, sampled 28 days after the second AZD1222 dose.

The DNA for the CDR3 is TGTGCCAGCTCACCAGTAGGGCAGCTGAACACTGAAGCTTTCTTT. Protein: CASSPVGQLNTEAFF. The chain is built from TRBV18 and TRBJ1-1; D is ambiguous. The ends were cut back, 2 bases at V and 0 bases at J, with 10 bases in the middle. CDR3 length: 15 amino acids. CDR1 and CDR2 (germline): KGHSH, LQKENI.